One sample yielded the 18 T cell receptor beta chains listed below, sequenced in a study of OX40 agonist ivuxolimab in advanced cancers. To prepare the library, the immunoSEQ multiplex PCR assay was applied. As stored in TCRdb, this immuneACCESS dataset retains in-frame rearrangements with V and J assigned. A fraction of the clones does not appear; measured against another copy, unresolved V genes explain less than half of the discrepancy, and the remainder lacks a known reason. This sample lists approximately 81,000 clones; approximately 90% were detected once. The ten largest clones add up to around 0.5% of the sample. Specimen: CD4+ or CD8+ T cells sorted from blood, collected in a trial of the OX40 agonist ivuxolimab. These TCRs come from an adult with an advanced solid tumor such as melanoma, head and neck, liver or kidney cancer.

The DNA of the CDR3 is TGTGCCAGCACCGATCAACCCCCAGAAAAACTGTTTTTT. Translating gives CASTDQPPEKLFF. The V and J genes are TRBV6-1 and TRBJ1-4; D call uncertain. V lost 7 bases and J 8 bases, leaving 14 bases between the germline ends. Germline V gene sequence: CDR1 MNHNS, CDR2 SASEGT. The CDR3 is 13 residues long.

The chain employs TRBV4-3 and TRBJ2-7; D gene unclear. Trimming stripped 4 bases from V and 1 base from J, with 8 bases between. Germline CDR1 reads LGHNA; CDR2 reads YSLEER. The CDR3 sequence is 13 residues long. DNA for the CDR3: TGCGCCAGCAGCCGCAAGGGTTCCTACGAGCAGTACTTC. Amino acids: CASSRKGSYEQYF.

J is TRBJ2-1 and V is TRBV6-5, with a tentative D call TRBD1 (6 bases). Trimming took 2 bases from V and 1 from J, leaving 9 bases between them. The CDR3 runs to 15 residues. Germline CDR1 MNHEY, CDR2 SVGAGI. The DNA of the CDR3 is TGTGCCAGCAGTTACGAGGGGGTATCCTACAATGAGCAGTTCTTC. Encoded protein: CASSYEGVSYNEQFF.

The rearrangement uses TRBV2 and TRBJ1-2; 7 bases align to TRBD1. The CDR3 has 15 residues. J gave up 5 bases and V 0 bases, and 6 bases lay outside the gene matches. The germline V gene encodes CDR1 SNHLY and CDR2 FYNNEI. The CDR3 here is CASSEARTGAYGYTF. The CDR3 coding sequence is TGTGCCAGCAGTGAAGCGCGAACAGGGGCGTATGGCTACACCTTC.

The chain uses TRBV18 and TRBJ2-1, with 10 bases identical to TRBD2. Germline loops: CDR1 KGHSH, CDR2 LQKENI. V shed 0 bases and J 3 bases; nucleotides not matched to a gene: 5. CDR3 length: 17 residues. The CDR3 DNA follows: TGTGCCAGCTCACCACCCATAGCGGGGGGCGTCTACAATGAGCAGTTCTTC. Its protein product is CASSPPIAGGVYNEQFF.

V is TRBV6-6 and J is TRBJ1-5; D call uncertain. The ends were cut back, 4 bases at V and 0 bases at J, with 7 bases in the middle. The germline V gene encodes CDR1 MNHNY and CDR2 SVGAGI (reference sequence). The CDR3 is 14 amino acids. The CDR3 loop is CASSSLGSNQPQHF. Written as DNA, the CDR3 is TGTGCCAGCAGTTCGCTGGGTAGCAATCAGCCCCAGCATTTT.

This clone was counted a few times. V and J are TRBV29-1 and TRBJ2-7, with 7 bases lining up with TRBD1. The CDR3 totals 13 residues. The J segment lost 6 bases and the V segment lost 5 bases, leaving 10 bases of the junction unmatched. Germline V lookup: CDR1 SQVTM, CDR2 ANQGSEA. For the CDR3, the DNA is TGCAGCGTTCAAGGGGGCACCCAGGGCGAGCAGTACTTC. Its translation is CSVQGGTQGEQYF.

The chain is built from TRBV7-9 and TRBJ1-1, with D hard to call. The CDR3 spans 14 residues. Trimming took 5 bases from V and 7 from J, leaving 17 bases between them. The germline gives CDR1 SEHNR, CDR2 FQNEAQ (reference sequence). DNA for the CDR3: TGTGCCAGCAGCCTAAGAACCCCGGGAGTTGAAGCTTTCTTT. Translating gives CASSLRTPGVEAFF.

The CDR3 spells CASSLEGGEGYEQYF. The CDR3 nucleotides are TGTGCCAGCAGCTTGGAAGGTGGAGAGGGATACGAGCAGTACTTC. The rearrangement uses TRBV5-4 and TRBJ2-7; D may be TRBD2 (5 bases). Germline loops: CDR1 SGHNT, CDR2 YYREEE (reference sequence). V was clipped by 0 bases and J by 4 bases, with 14 bases between them. This CDR3 is built from 15 residues.

The chain uses TRBV7-3 and TRBJ1-2; TRBD1 might be the D (5 bases). The CDR3 contains 13 residues. V was trimmed by 1 base and J by 2 bases, leaving 5 bases between them. CDR1 is SGHTA and CDR2 is FQGTGA in the germline V gene. Here the CDR3 reads CASSLRDNYGYTF. The DNA of the CDR3 is TGTGCCAGCAGCTTAAGGGACAACTATGGCTACACCTTC.

J is TRBJ2-1 and V is TRBV7-2; a possible D gene is TRBD1 (6 bases). The V and J ends lost 4 bases and 4 bases respectively, with 11 bases between them. The germline V gene has CDR1 SGHTA and CDR2 FQGNSA. The CDR3 extends over 14 amino acids. CDR3 nucleotides: TGTGCCAGCAGCTCGGGGACACTGTACAATGAGCAGTTCTTC. This sequence encodes CASSSGTLYNEQFF.

This clone is a singleton in its sample. The chain uses TRBV4-2 and TRBJ2-3, with D perhaps matching TRBD2 (5 bases). From germline, CDR1 is LGHNA and CDR2 YNFKEQ. Trimming cost V 0 bases and J 1 base, with 8 bases left between them. The CDR3 length is 15 residues. CDR3 bases: TGTGCCAGCAGCCAAGAAAGGCGGGGCACAGATACGCAGTATTTT. This gives the protein CASSQERRGTDTQYF.

The chain joins TRBV7-6 to TRBJ2-5, with D unresolved. CDR1 is SGHVS, CDR2 FNYEAQ, per germline. The V gene lost 1 base and the J gene lost 5 bases, with 8 bases spanning the gap. CDR3 size: 13 residues. CDR3 amino acids: CASSLGPDETQYF. The CDR3 coding sequence is TGTGCCAGCAGCTTAGGCCCAGACGAGACCCAGTACTTC.

V is TRBV7-8 and J is TRBJ2-7, with D maybe TRBD1 (6 bases). In germline, CDR1 is SGHVS, CDR2 FQNEAQ. Trimming stripped 4 bases from V and 1 base from J, with 14 bases between. This CDR3 is built from 15 residues. CDR3 amino acids: CASSSWTEKSYEQYF. The CDR3 nucleotides read TGTGCCAGCAGCTCATGGACAGAGAAATCCTACGAGCAGTACTTC.

CDR3 in DNA: TGTGCCAGCAGCCAAGATTGGCAGGGCAAGACTGAAGCTTTCTTT. Translating gives CASSQDWQGKTEAFF. V gene TRBV4-2 combines with J gene TRBJ1-1; possible D gene TRBD1, 5 bases. This CDR3 is 15 amino acids long. V dropped 0 bases and J dropped 5 bases, with 13 bases sitting between them. Germline CDR1 and CDR2: LGHNA and YNFKEQ.

In its sample, this clone was seen once. This chain uses TRBV28 with TRBJ2-5; D may be TRBD1 or TRBD2 (6 bases each). The CDR3 contains 16 residues. Trimming removed 8 bases from V and 0 bases from J, with 19 bases in between. CDR1 MDHEN and CDR2 SYDVKM come from the germline V gene. The CDR3 region has the DNA TGTGCCAGCCAAAAGGGGGTAGCGGAGAACCAAGAGACCCAGTACTTC. It is translated as CASQKGVAENQETQYF.

V is TRBV7-3 and J is TRBJ1-1; the D is unclear. Trimming removed 5 bases from V and 1 base from J, with 8 bases in between. Germline V gene lookup returns CDR1 SGHTA and CDR2 FQGTGA. The CDR3 consists of 13 residues. CDR3 sequence reads: CASSAYGNTEAFF. CDR3 in DNA: TGTGCCAGCAGCGCCTACGGGAACACTGAAGCTTTCTTT. Drawing the rest from reference TRBV7-3 and TRBJ1-1, the complete variable domain is GAGVSQTPSNKVTEKGKYVELRCDPISGHTALYWYRQSLGQGPEFLIYFQGTGAADDSGLPNDRFFAVRPEGSVSTLKIQRTERGDSAVYLCASSAYGNTEAFFGQGTRLTVV.

This chain joins TRBV19 and TRBJ2-1; 9 bases are a match to TRBD2. CDR3 length: 16 amino acids. Per germline, CDR1 LNHDA and CDR2 SQIVND (reference sequence). V shed 5 bases and J 4 bases; nucleotides not matched to a gene: 9. The CDR3 here is CASSPLGAGGYNEQFF. The CDR3 DNA reads as TGTGCCAGTAGTCCCTTAGGGGCGGGGGGGTACAATGAGCAGTTCTTC.